This TCR beta chain emerged from a study of blood T cell repertoires in COVID-19. Study background: Some COVID-19 samples were acute and others convalescent; all came from the United States, Italy and Spain. From T cells, B-cell-depleted T cells, or PBMCs came the material, which was cDNA or gDNA.

Per the authors' pipeline: Amplification with reference gene primers provided the estimates of nucleated cell counts. Sequencing was performed with immunoSEQ multiplex PCR; in TCRdb, only in-frame clones are kept and a portion is missing. That table supplies the V and J calls and clone size; D and trimming were determined from the DNA. Of 60,000 to 65,000 clones listed, roughly 84% are singletons. In Seattle, patients joined the study during active infection and were tracked longitudinally. The germline V gene has CDR1 MNHNY and CDR2 SVGAGI (reference sequence). The CDR3 is made up of 17 amino acids. V trimming: 5 bases; J trimming: 0 bases; junction bases outside the gene matches: 9.

The chain joins TRBV6-6 to TRBJ1-3; 8 bases fit TRBD1. Input material: peripheral blood. The clonotype originates from a man aged 45-65 years with COVID-19, enrolled during active disease. The CDR3 protein is CASSLETGAISGNTIYF. CDR3 in DNA: TGTGCCAGCAGTCTGGAGACAGGGGCCATCTCTGGAAACACCATATATTTT.